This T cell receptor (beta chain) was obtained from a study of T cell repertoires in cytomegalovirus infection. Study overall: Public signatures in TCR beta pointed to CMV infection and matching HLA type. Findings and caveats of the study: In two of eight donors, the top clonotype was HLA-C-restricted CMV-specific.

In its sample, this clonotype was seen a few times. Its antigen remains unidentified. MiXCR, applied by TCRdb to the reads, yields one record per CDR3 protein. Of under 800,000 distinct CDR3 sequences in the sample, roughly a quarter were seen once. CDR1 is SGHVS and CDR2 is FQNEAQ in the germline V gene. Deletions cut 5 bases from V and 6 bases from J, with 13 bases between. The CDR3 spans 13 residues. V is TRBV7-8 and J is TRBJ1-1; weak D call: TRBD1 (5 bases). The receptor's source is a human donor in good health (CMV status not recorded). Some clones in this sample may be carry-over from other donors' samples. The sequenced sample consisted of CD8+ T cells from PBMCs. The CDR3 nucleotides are TGTGCCAGCAGCCCTGGCAGGGACCCTGAAGCTTTCTTT. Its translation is CASSPGRDPEAFF.